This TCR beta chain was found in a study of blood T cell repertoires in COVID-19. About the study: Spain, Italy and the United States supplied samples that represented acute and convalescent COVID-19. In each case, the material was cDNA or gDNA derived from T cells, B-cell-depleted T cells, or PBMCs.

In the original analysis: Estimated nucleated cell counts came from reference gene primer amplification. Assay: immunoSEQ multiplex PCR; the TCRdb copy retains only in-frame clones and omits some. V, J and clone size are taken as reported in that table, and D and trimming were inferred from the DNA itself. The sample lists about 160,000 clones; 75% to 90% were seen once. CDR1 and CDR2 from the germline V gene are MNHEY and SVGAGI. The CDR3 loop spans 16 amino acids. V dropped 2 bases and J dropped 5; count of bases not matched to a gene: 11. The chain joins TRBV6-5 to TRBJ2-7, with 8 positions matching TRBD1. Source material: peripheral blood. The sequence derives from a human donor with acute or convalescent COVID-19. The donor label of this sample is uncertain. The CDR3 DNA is TGTGCCAGCAGTTACACCCGTACACCAGGGGGCAACGAGCAGTACTTC. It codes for CASSYTRTPGGNEQYF.